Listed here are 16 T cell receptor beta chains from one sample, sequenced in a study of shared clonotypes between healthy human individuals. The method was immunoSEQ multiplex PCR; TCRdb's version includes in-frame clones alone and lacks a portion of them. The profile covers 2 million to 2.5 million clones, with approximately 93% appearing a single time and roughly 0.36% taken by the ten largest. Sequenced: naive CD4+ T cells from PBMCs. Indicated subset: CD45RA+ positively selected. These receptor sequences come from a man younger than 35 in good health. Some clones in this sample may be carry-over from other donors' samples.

In nucleotides, the CDR3 is TGTGCCAGCAGCTTGTTATGGGGTGAAGCTTTCTTT. It translates to CASSLLWGEAFF. The chain combines TRBV5-6 with TRBJ1-1; D is unresolved. This CDR3 region has 12 residues. V lost 1 base and J lost 7, with 8 bases in between. Looked up from germline, CDR1 is SGHDT and CDR2 is YYEEEE.

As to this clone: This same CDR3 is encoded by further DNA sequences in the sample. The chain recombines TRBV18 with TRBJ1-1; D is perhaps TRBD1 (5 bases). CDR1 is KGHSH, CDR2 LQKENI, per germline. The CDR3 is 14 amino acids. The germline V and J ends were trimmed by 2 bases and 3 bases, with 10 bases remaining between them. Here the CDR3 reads CASSPNRGDTEAFF. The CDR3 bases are TGTGCCAGCTCACCAAACCGGGGGGACACTGAAGCTTTCTTT.

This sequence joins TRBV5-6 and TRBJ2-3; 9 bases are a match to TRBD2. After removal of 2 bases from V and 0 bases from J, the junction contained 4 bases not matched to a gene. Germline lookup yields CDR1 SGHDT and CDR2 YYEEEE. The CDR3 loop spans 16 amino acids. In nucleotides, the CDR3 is TGTGCCAGCAGCTTTAGCGGGGGAACTAGCACAGATACGCAGTATTTT. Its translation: CASSFSGGTSTDTQYF.

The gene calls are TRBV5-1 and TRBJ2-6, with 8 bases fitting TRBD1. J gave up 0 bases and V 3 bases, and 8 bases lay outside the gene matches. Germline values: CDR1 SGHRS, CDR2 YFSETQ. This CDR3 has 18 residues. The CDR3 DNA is TGCGCCAGCAGCTCAACCGGGACAGGAAACTCTGGGGCCAACGTCCTGACTTTC. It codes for CASSSTGTGNSGANVLTF. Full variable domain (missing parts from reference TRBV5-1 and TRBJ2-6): KAGVTQTPRYLIKTRGQQVTLSCSPISGHRSVSWYQQTPGQGLQFLFEYFSETQRNKGNFPGRFSGRQFSNSRSEMNVSTLELGDSALYLCASSSTGTGNSGANVLTFGAGSRLTVL.

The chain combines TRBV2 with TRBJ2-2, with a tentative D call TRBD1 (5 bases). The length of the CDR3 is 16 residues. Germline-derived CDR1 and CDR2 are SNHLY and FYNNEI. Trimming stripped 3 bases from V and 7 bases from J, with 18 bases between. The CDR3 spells CASSDLGAWGVGELFF. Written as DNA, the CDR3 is TGTGCCAGCAGTGATTTAGGGGCGTGGGGCGTCGGGGAGCTGTTTTTT. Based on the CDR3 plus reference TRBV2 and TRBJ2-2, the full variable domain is EPEVTQTPSHQVTQMGQEVILRCVPISNHLYFYWYRQILGQKVEFLVSFYNNEISEKSEIFDDQFSVERPDGSNFTLKIRSTKLEDSAMYFCASSDLGAWGVGELFFGEGSRLTVL.

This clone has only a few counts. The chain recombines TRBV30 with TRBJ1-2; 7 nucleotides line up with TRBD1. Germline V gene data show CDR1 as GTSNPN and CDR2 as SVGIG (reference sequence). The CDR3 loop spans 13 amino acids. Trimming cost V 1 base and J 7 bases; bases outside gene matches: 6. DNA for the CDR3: TGTGCCTGGAGTGAAAACAGGGGAGGTGGCTACACCTTC. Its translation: CAWSENRGGGYTF.

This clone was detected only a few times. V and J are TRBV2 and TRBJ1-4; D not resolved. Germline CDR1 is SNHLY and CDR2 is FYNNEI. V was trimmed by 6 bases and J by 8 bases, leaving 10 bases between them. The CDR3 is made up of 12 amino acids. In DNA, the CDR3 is TGTGCCAGCAGACTGGCTCTGGAAAAACTGTTTTTT. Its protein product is CASRLALEKLFF.

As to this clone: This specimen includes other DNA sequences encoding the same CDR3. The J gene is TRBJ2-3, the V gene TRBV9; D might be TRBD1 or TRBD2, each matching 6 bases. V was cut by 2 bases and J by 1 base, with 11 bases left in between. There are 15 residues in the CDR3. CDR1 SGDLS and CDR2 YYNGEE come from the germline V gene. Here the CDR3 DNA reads TGTGCCAGCAGCGTGGGGGCTAGCGGCACAGATACGCAGTATTTT. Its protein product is CASSVGASGTDTQYF.

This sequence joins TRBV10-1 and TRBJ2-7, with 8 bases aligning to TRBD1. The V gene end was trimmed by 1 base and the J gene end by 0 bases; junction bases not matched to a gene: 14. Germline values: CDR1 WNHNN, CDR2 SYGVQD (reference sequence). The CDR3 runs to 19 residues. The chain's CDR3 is CASSEYYYLGDRPSYEQYF. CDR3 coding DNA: TGCGCCAGCAGTGAGTATTATTACTTGGGGGACAGGCCCTCCTACGAGCAGTACTTC.

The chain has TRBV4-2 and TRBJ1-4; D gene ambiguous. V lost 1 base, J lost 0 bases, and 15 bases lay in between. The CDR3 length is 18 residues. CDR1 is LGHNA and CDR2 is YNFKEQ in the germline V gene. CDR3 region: CASSQVAQALATNEKLFF. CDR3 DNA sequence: TGTGCCAGCAGCCAAGTGGCGCAGGCCCTTGCAACTAATGAAAAACTGTTTTTT.

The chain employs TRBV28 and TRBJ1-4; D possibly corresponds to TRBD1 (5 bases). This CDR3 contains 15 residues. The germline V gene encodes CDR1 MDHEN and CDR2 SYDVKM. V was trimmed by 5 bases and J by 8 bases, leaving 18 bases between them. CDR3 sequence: CASSHGGPVREKLFF. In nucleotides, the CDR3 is TGTGCCAGCAGTCATGGGGGACCAGTGCGAGAAAAACTGTTTTTT.

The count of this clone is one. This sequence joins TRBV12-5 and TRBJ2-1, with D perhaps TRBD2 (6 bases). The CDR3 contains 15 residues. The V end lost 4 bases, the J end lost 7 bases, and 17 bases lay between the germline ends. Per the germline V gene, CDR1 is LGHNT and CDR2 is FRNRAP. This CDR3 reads CASGWHSGIPNEQFF. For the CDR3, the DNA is TGTGCTAGTGGTTGGCATAGCGGCATCCCAAATGAGCAGTTCTTC.

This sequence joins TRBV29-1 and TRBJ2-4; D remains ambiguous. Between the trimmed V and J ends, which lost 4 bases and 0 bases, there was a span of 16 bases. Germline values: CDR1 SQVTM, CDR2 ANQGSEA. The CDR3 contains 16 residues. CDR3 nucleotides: TGCAGCGTTGGCGTTTTGGCCGCCGGAGCCAAAAACATTCAGTACTTC. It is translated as CSVGVLAAGAKNIQYF.

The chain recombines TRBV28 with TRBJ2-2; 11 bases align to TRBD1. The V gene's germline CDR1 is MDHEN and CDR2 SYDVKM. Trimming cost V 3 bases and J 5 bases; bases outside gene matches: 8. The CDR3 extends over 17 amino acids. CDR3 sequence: CASSLLPGQGGTGELFF. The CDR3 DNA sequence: TGTGCCAGCAGTTTGTTACCGGGACAGGGGGGTACCGGGGAGCTGTTTTTT.

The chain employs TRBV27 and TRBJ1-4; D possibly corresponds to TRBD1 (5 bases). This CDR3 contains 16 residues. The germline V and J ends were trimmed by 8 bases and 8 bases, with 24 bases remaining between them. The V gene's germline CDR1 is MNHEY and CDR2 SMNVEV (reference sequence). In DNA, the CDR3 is TGTGCCAGCGGACCTGTGCGGGACGTCGTCCGGGAAAAACTGTTTTTT. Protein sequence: CASGPVRDVVREKLFF.

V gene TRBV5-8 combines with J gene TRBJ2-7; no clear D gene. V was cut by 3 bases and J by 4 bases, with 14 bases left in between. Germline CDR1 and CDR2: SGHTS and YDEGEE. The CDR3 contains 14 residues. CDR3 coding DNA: TGTGCCAGCAGCTCACTCCAGGAGATATACGAGCAGTACTTC. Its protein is CASSSLQEIYEQYF.